A selection of T cell receptor beta chains follows, all from one sample in a study of T cell responses to AZD1222 COVID-19 vaccine. Profiled with immunoSEQ multiplex PCR; TCRdb holds only in-frame clones, not every one. Found here are about 160,000 clones, under 95% of them singletons; the top ten hold roughly 4.4%. The input for sequencing was peripheral blood, taken on day 0 of MenACWY control vaccination. These receptors originate from an adult in good health. The CDR3 runs from the conserved cysteine through the conserved F or W. A D gene is named only where the DNA matches it firmly. Part of the rows lack a size; the others show once, few, many or a class for expanded clones.

clone_size: once; j_call: TRBJ1-2; v_call: TRBV19; d_call: NA; cdr3_aa: CASSRQLSSGYTF; cdr3_nt: TGTGCCAGTAGCCGACAGCTCAGTTCTGGCTACACCTTC
clone_size: NA; j_call: TRBJ2-5; v_call: TRBV5-5; d_call: NA; cdr3_aa: CASSFSGETQYF; cdr3_nt: TGTGCCAGCAGCTTTAGTGGGGAGACCCAGTACTTC
clone_size: NA; j_call: TRBJ1-1; v_call: TRBV18; d_call: TRBD1; cdr3_aa: CASSQGQENTEAFF; cdr3_nt: TGTGCCAGCTCACAAGGACAGGAGAACACTGAAGCTTTCTTT
clone_size: NA; j_call: TRBJ2-5; v_call: TRBV5-1; d_call: NA; cdr3_aa: CASSLEGGGETQYF; cdr3_nt: TGCGCCAGCAGTTTAGAGGGGGGCGGCGAGACCCAGTACTTC
clone_size: NA; j_call: TRBJ2-6; v_call: TRBV7-2; d_call: NA; cdr3_aa: CASSLAGSGGSGANVLTF; cdr3_nt: TGTGCCAGCAGCTTAGCGGGTAGCGGAGGGTCTGGGGCCAACGTCCTGACTTTC
clone_size: once; j_call: TRBJ2-1; v_call: TRBV24-1; d_call: NA; cdr3_aa: CATSVRAYNEQFF; cdr3_nt: TGTGCCACCAGTGTAAGGGCCTACAATGAGCAGTTCTTC
clone_size: NA; j_call: TRBJ1-2; v_call: TRBV7-2; d_call: NA; cdr3_aa: CASSQWHGRDYGYTF; cdr3_nt: TGTGCCAGCAGCCAATGGCATGGGCGGGACTATGGCTACACCTTC
clone_size: NA; j_call: TRBJ2-2; v_call: TRBV15; d_call: TRBD1; cdr3_aa: CATSRYGQGSGELFF; cdr3_nt: TGTGCCACCAGCAGATACGGACAGGGCTCCGGGGAGCTGTTTTTT
clone_size: NA; j_call: TRBJ1-1; v_call: TRBV25-1; d_call: NA; cdr3_aa: CASSETALNTEAFF; cdr3_nt: TGTGCCAGCAGTGAAACGGCCTTGAACACTGAAGCTTTCTTT
clone_size: few; j_call: TRBJ2-7; v_call: TRBV11-3; d_call: TRBD2; cdr3_aa: CASSLAGLASSYEQYF; cdr3_nt: TGTGCCAGCAGCTTAGCGGGACTAGCGTCTTCCTACGAGCAGTACTTC
clone_size: NA; j_call: TRBJ2-1; v_call: TRBV7-3; d_call: NA; cdr3_aa: CASSLPGSRKQFF; cdr3_nt: TGTGCCAGCAGCCTCCCCGGATCGCGTAAGCAGTTCTTC
clone_size: NA; j_call: TRBJ2-5; v_call: TRBV11-2; d_call: TRBD2; cdr3_aa: CASSLVGGRAAETQYF; cdr3_nt: TGTGCCAGCAGCTTAGTGGGCGGGAGGGCCGCGGAGACCCAGTACTTC
clone_size: NA; j_call: TRBJ2-5; v_call: TRBV29-1; d_call: TRBD2; cdr3_aa: CSGGSMVETQYF; cdr3_nt: TGCAGCGGCGGGAGCATGGTTGAGACCCAGTACTTC
clone_size: NA; j_call: TRBJ2-6; v_call: TRBV5-1; d_call: NA; cdr3_aa: CASSIEGSGANVLTF; cdr3_nt: TGCGCCAGCAGTATCGAGGGCTCGGGGGCCAACGTCCTGACTTTC
clone_size: NA; j_call: TRBJ1-1; v_call: TRBV5-1; d_call: NA; cdr3_aa: CASSLSMNTEAFF; cdr3_nt: TGCGCCAGCAGCTTAAGTATGAACACTGAAGCTTTCTTT
clone_size: NA; j_call: TRBJ1-3; v_call: TRBV18; d_call: NA; cdr3_aa: CASSPFSTGPEVSGNTIYF; cdr3_nt: TGTGCCAGCTCACCATTCAGTACGGGACCGGAAGTCTCTGGAAACACCATATATTTT
clone_size: NA; j_call: TRBJ1-1; v_call: TRBV24-1; d_call: NA; cdr3_aa: CATGGGTSAYRTLAFF; cdr3_nt: TGTGCCACCGGGGGAGGGACTTCGGCTTACCGGACTTTGGCTTTCTTT
clone_size: NA; j_call: TRBJ2-1; v_call: TRBV6-2/TRBV6-3; d_call: TRBD2; cdr3_aa: CASSPTSGSISYNEQFF; cdr3_nt: TGTGCCAGCAGTCCGACTAGCGGGAGTATATCCTACAATGAGCAGTTCTTC
clone_size: NA; j_call: TRBJ1-5; v_call: TRBV9; d_call: TRBD1; cdr3_aa: CASSAGTVGNQPQHF; cdr3_nt: TGTGCCAGCAGCGCCGGGACAGTTGGGAATCAGCCCCAGCATTTT
clone_size: NA; j_call: TRBJ2-7; v_call: TRBV19; d_call: TRBD2; cdr3_aa: CASSNFREGEQYF; cdr3_nt: TGTGCCAGTAGTAATTTCCGGGAGGGCGAGCAGTACTTC
clone_size: NA; j_call: TRBJ2-7; v_call: TRBV7-2; d_call: NA; cdr3_aa: CASSLPTRKEQYF; cdr3_nt: TGTGCCAGCAGCCTACCGACCAGGAAGGAGCAGTACTTC
clone_size: NA; j_call: TRBJ1-4; v_call: TRBV19; d_call: NA; cdr3_aa: CASSRMWGAEEKLFF; cdr3_nt: TGTGCCAGTAGCCGTATGTGGGGGGCTGAAGAAAAACTGTTTTTT
clone_size: once; j_call: TRBJ1-2; v_call: TRBV6-2/TRBV6-3; d_call: NA; cdr3_aa: CASSPHASYNYGYTF; cdr3_nt: TGTGCCAGCAGTCCCCACGCCAGCTATAACTATGGCTACACCTTC
clone_size: NA; j_call: TRBJ1-1; v_call: TRBV11-3; d_call: NA; cdr3_aa: CASSLGISIQNTEAFF; cdr3_nt: TGTGCCAGCAGCTTAGGCATCAGCATACAGAACACTGAAGCTTTCTTT
clone_size: NA; j_call: TRBJ2-1; v_call: TRBV29-1; d_call: TRBD2; cdr3_aa: CSVERTSDNEQFF; cdr3_nt: TGCAGCGTTGAAAGGACTAGCGACAATGAGCAGTTCTTC
clone_size: NA; j_call: TRBJ2-1; v_call: TRBV27; d_call: NA; cdr3_aa: CASSYYNEQFF; cdr3_nt: TGTGCCAGCAGTTACTACAATGAGCAGTTCTTC
clone_size: NA; j_call: TRBJ1-5; v_call: TRBV19; d_call: NA; cdr3_aa: CATGTTIDQPQHF; cdr3_nt: TGTGCCACCGGGACGACTATTGATCAGCCCCAGCATTTT
clone_size: NA; j_call: TRBJ1-5; v_call: TRBV5-1; d_call: TRBD1; cdr3_aa: CASSSDLPKTGGQPQHF; cdr3_nt: TGCGCCAGCAGCTCCGACTTACCAAAGACAGGGGGACAGCCCCAGCATTTT
clone_size: NA; j_call: TRBJ1-2; v_call: TRBV19; d_call: NA; cdr3_aa: CASSSPGRGHGYTF; cdr3_nt: TGTGCCAGTAGTTCCCCTGGGAGAGGGCATGGCTACACCTTC
clone_size: NA; j_call: TRBJ2-1; v_call: TRBV19; d_call: TRBD2; cdr3_aa: CASSMAGTRVRNEQFF; cdr3_nt: TGTGCCAGTAGTATGGCTGGGACTAGGGTTCGGAATGAGCAGTTCTTC
clone_size: NA; j_call: TRBJ2-5; v_call: TRBV24-1; d_call: TRBD2; cdr3_aa: CATSDPGVAGIQETQYF; cdr3_nt: TGTGCCACCAGTGATCCCGGGGTAGCGGGGATCCAAGAGACCCAGTACTTC
clone_size: NA; j_call: TRBJ1-3; v_call: TRBV30; d_call: NA; cdr3_aa: CAWEVLGRNTIYF; cdr3_nt: TGTGCCTGGGAGGTATTGGGGAGAAACACCATATATTTT
clone_size: NA; j_call: TRBJ2-7; v_call: TRBV10-2; d_call: NA; cdr3_aa: CASSEYGSYEQYF; cdr3_nt: TGCGCCAGCAGTGAGTACGGCTCCTACGAGCAGTACTTC
clone_size: NA; j_call: TRBJ2-1; v_call: TRBV24-1; d_call: TRBD2; cdr3_aa: CATSAGTSELNEQFF; cdr3_nt: TGTGCCACCAGTGCCGGGACTAGCGAACTTAATGAGCAGTTCTTC
clone_size: NA; j_call: TRBJ1-1; v_call: TRBV28; d_call: NA; cdr3_aa: CASNPQGAQNTEAFF; cdr3_nt: TGTGCCAGCAACCCGCAAGGGGCTCAGAACACTGAAGCTTTCTTT
clone_size: NA; j_call: TRBJ2-1; v_call: TRBV27; d_call: TRBD2; cdr3_aa: CASWGSGRYNEQFF; cdr3_nt: TGTGCCAGCTGGGGTAGCGGGAGATACAATGAGCAGTTCTTC
clone_size: NA; j_call: TRBJ1-5; v_call: TRBV24-1; d_call: NA; cdr3_aa: CATSDAGQGNQPQHF; cdr3_nt: TGTGCCACCAGTGATGCCGGGCAGGGCAATCAGCCCCAGCATTTT
clone_size: NA; j_call: TRBJ1-3; v_call: TRBV29-1; d_call: NA; cdr3_aa: CSVDAASSGNTIYF; cdr3_nt: TGCAGCGTTGACGCGGCCAGCTCTGGAAACACCATATATTTT
clone_size: NA; j_call: TRBJ1-4; v_call: TRBV10-3; d_call: NA; cdr3_aa: CASRWGVNEKLFF; cdr3_nt: TGTGCCTCAAGGTGGGGAGTTAATGAAAAACTGTTTTTT
clone_size: NA; j_call: TRBJ2-7; v_call: TRBV24-1; d_call: TRBD1; cdr3_aa: CATSDPPGQGGKQYF; cdr3_nt: TGTGCCACCAGTGACCCCCCGGGACAGGGGGGGAAGCAGTACTTC
clone_size: NA; j_call: TRBJ1-1; v_call: TRBV3-1/TRBV3-2; d_call: TRBD1; cdr3_aa: CASSRQGAEAFF; cdr3_nt: TGTGCCAGCAGCCGACAGGGGGCTGAAGCTTTCTTT
clone_size: NA; j_call: TRBJ1-2; v_call: TRBV2; d_call: TRBD1; cdr3_aa: CASRTSGQNYGYTF; cdr3_nt: TGTGCCAGCAGGACTTCGGGACAGAACTATGGCTACACCTTC
clone_size: NA; j_call: TRBJ1-2; v_call: TRBV30; d_call: NA; cdr3_aa: CAWGGLPTIYGYTF; cdr3_nt: TGTGCCTGGGGTGGTTTGCCCACCATATATGGCTACACCTTC
clone_size: NA; j_call: TRBJ1-3; v_call: TRBV13; d_call: NA; cdr3_aa: CASNLRVGNTIYF; cdr3_nt: TGTGCCAGCAACCTGCGGGTTGGAAACACCATATATTTT
clone_size: NA; j_call: TRBJ1-1; v_call: TRBV18; d_call: NA; cdr3_aa: CASSPFGEGENTEAFF; cdr3_nt: TGTGCCAGCTCACCATTTGGGGAGGGTGAGAACACTGAAGCTTTCTTT